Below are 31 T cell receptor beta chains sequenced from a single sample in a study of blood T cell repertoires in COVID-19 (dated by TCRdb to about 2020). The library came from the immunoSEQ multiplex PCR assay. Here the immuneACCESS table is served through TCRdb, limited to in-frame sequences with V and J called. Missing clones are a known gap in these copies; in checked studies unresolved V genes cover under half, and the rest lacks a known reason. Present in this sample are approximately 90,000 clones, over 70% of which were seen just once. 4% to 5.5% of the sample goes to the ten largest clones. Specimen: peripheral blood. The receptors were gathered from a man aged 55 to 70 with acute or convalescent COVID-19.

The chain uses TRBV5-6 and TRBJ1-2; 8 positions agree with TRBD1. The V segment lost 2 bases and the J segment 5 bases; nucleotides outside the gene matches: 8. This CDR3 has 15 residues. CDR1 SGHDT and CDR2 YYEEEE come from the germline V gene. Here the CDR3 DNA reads TGTGCCAGCAGCTTCTACGGACAGGGAGAGTATGGCTACACCTTC. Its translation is CASSFYGQGEYGYTF.

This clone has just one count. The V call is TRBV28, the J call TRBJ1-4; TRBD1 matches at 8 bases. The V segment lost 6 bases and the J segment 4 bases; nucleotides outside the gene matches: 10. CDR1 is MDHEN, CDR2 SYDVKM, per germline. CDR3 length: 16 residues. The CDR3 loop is CASSRTGFLGNEKLFF. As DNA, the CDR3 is TGTGCCAGCAGCCGGACAGGGTTCCTAGGTAATGAAAAACTGTTTTTT.

The CDR3 sequence: CASSLWQTSYEQYF. The CDR3, as DNA: TGTGCCAGCAGTTTATGGCAGACTTCCTACGAGCAGTACTTC. The chain joins TRBV27 to TRBJ2-7; D is uncertain. This CDR3 comprises 14 residues. V lost 1 base and J lost 1, with 8 bases in between. The germline CDR1 and CDR2 sequences are MNHEY and SMNVEV (reference sequence).

CDR3 nucleotide sequence: TGCGCCAGTGGGAGAAATACCGGGGAGCTGTTTTTT. Translating gives CASGRNTGELFF. The chain links TRBV10-1 to TRBJ2-2; D is perhaps TRBD2 (5 bases). The germline gives CDR1 WNHNN, CDR2 SYGVQD (reference sequence). The CDR3 runs to 12 residues. The V gene lost 9 bases and the J gene lost 5 bases, with 10 bases spanning the gap.

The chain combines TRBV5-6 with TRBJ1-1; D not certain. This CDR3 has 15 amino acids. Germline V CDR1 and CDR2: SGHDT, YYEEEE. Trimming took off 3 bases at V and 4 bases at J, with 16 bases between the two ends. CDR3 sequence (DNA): TGTGCCAGCAGCTCCCGAGAAAGGGCGGGCACTGAAGCTTTCTTT. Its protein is CASSSRERAGTEAFF.

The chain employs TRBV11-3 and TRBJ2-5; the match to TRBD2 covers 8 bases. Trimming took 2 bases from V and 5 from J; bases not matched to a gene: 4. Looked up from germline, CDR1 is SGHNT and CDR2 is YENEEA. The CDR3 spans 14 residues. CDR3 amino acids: CASSLTAGAETQYF. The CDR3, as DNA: TGTGCCAGCAGCTTAACAGCGGGGGCGGAGACCCAGTACTTC.

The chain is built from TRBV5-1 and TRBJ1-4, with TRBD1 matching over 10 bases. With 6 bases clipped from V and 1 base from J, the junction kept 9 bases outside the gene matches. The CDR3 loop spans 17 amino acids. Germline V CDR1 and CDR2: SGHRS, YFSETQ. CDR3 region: CASKYETGGKTNEKLFF. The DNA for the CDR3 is TGCGCCAGCAAGTACGAGACAGGGGGCAAAACTAATGAAAAACTGTTTTTT.

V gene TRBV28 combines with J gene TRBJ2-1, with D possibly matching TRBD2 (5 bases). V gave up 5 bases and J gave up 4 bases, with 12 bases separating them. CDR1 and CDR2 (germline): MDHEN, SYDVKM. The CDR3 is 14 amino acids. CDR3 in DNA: TGTGCCAGCAGTATACGGGAACCTTACAATGAGCAGTTCTTC. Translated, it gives CASSIREPYNEQFF.

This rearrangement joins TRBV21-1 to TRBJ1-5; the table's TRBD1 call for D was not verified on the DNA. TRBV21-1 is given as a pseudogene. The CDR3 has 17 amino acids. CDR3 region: CASRRTGGVFSNQPQHF. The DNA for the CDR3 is TGTGCCAGCCGTCGGACAGGGGGTGTTTTTAGCAATCAGCCCCAGCATTTT.

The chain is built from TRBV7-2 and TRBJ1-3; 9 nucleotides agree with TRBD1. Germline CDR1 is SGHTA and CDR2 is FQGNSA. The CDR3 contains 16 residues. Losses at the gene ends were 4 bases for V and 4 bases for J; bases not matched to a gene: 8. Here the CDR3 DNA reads TGTGCCAGCAGCTCTCCCACAGGGGGCAGAGGAAACACCATATATTTT. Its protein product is CASSSPTGGRGNTIYF.

The CDR3 nucleotides read TGTGCCAGCAGCTTCCTCCTCCTAGGCTACACCTTC. Protein sequence: CASSFLLLGYTF. The V and J genes are TRBV7-2 and TRBJ1-2; D remains ambiguous. This CDR3 has 12 residues. Trimming shortened V by 3 bases and J by 8 bases, and 10 bases separated the two germline ends. Germline V gene data show CDR1 as SGHTA and CDR2 as FQGNSA.

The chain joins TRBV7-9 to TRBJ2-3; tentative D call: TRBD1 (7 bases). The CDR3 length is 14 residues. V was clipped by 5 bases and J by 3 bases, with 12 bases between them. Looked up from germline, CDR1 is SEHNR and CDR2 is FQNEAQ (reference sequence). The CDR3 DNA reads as TGTGCCAGCAGCCCCAGGGGGGAGACAGATACGCAGTATTTT. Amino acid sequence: CASSPRGETDTQYF.

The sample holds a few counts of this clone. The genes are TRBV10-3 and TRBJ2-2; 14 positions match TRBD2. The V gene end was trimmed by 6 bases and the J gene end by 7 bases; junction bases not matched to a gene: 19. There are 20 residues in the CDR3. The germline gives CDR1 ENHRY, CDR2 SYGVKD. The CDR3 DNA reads TGTGCCATCAGGACCGGACTAGCGGGGGGCCTCGGCCAGAAGGGCGGGGAGCTGTTTTTT. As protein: CAIRTGLAGGLGQKGGELFF.

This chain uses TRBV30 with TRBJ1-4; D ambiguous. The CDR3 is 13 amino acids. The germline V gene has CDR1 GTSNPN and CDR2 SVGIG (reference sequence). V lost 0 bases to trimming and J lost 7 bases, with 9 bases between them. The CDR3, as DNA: TGTGCCTGGAGTGTACGCCCGAGTGAAAAACTGTTTTTT. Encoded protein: CAWSVRPSEKLFF.

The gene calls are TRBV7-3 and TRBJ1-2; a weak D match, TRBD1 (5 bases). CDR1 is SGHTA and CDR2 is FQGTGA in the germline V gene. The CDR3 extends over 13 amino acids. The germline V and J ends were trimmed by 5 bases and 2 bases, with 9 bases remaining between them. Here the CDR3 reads CASSLGGNYGYTF. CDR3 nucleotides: TGTGCCAGCAGCCTGGGGGGGAACTATGGCTACACCTTC.

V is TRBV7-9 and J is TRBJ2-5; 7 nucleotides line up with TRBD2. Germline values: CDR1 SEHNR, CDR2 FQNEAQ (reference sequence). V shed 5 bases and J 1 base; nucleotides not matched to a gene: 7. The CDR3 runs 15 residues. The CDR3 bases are TGTGCCAGCAGCCCTGTTCTAGCGGCCCAAGAGACCCAGTACTTC. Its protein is CASSPVLAAQETQYF.

The CDR3 is CASSQDRLGDYNEQFF. CDR3 nucleotide sequence: TGCGCCAGCAGCCAAGATAGGCTAGGTGACTACAATGAGCAGTTCTTC. The rearrangement joins TRBV4-1 to TRBJ2-1, with D uncertain. In germline, CDR1 is MGHRA, CDR2 YSYEKL. CDR3 length: 16 amino acids. The V gene lost 0 bases and the J gene lost 3 bases, with 12 bases spanning the gap.

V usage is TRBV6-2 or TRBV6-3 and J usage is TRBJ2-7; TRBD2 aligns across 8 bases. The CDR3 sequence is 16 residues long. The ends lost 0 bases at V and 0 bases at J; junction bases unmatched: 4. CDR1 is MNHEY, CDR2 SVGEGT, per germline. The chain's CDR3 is CASSYSGLAGSYEQYF. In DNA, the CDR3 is TGTGCCAGCAGTTACTCCGGCCTAGCGGGCTCCTACGAGCAGTACTTC.

The chain's CDR3 is CSVRDRVIEQFF. DNA of the CDR3: TGCAGCGTCCGGGACAGGGTCATTGAGCAGTTCTTC. J is TRBJ2-1 and V is TRBV29-1, with 9 bases lining up with TRBD1. With 6 bases clipped from V and 9 bases from J, the junction kept 6 bases outside the gene matches. The CDR3 spans 12 residues. Per the germline V gene, CDR1 is SQVTM and CDR2 is ANQGSEA.

CDR3: CASGLVLTSGVSYNEQFF. For the CDR3, the DNA is TGTGCTAGTGGTTTGGTTCTCACCAGCGGGGTGTCCTACAATGAGCAGTTCTTC. The V and J genes are TRBV12-5 and TRBJ2-1; 7 bases align to TRBD2. This CDR3 contains 18 residues. V trimming: 0 bases; J trimming: 1 base; junction bases outside the gene matches: 9. CDR1 and CDR2 from the germline V gene are LGHNT and FRNRAP. The variable domain in full, with the rest retrieved from reference TRBV12-5 and TRBJ2-1, is DARVTQTPRHKVTEMGQEVTMRCQPILGHNTVFWYRQTMMQGLELLAYFRNRAPLDDSGMPKDRFSAEMPDATLATLKIQPSEPRDSAVYFCASGLVLTSGVSYNEQFFGPGTRLTVL.

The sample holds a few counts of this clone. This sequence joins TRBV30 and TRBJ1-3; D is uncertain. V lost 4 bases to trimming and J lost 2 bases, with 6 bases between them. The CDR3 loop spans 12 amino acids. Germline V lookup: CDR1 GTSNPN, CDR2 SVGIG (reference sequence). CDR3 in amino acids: CAWTSAGNTIYF. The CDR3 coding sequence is TGTGCCTGGACCAGTGCTGGAAACACCATATATTTT.

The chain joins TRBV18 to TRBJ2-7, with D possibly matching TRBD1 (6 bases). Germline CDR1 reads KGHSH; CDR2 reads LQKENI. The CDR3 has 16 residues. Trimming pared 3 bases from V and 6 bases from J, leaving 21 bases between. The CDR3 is CASSPVDRLRTGEQYF. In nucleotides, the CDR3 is TGTGCCAGCTCACCGGTTGACAGGTTACGTACAGGCGAGCAGTACTTC.

The CDR3 region is CASSLDRRGKLFF. CDR3 DNA sequence: TGTGCCAGCAGCTTGGACCGGAGGGGAAAACTGTTTTTT. This chain uses TRBV7-2 with TRBJ1-4, with D possibly TRBD1 on 5 matching bases. This CDR3 has 13 amino acids. CDR1 is SGHTA, CDR2 FQGNSA, per germline. V was shortened by 3 bases and J by 10 bases, with 12 bases between the two germline ends.

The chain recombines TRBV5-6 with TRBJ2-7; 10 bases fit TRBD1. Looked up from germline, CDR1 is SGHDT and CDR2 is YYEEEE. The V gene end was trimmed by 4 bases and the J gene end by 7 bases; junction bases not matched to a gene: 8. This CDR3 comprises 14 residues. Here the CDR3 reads CASSLGTGAGEQYF. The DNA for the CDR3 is TGTGCCAGCAGCCTGGGGACAGGGGCGGGGGAGCAGTACTTC.

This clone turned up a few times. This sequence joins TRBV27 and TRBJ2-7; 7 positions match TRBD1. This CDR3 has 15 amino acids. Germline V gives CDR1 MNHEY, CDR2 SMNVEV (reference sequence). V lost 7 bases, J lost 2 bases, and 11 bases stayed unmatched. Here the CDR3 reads CASTPKGAETYEQYF. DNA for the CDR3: TGTGCCAGCACCCCCAAGGGGGCGGAGACCTACGAGCAGTACTTC.

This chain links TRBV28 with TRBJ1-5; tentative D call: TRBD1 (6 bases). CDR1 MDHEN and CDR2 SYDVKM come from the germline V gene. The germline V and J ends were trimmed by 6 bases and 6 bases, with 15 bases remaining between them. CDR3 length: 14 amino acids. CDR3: CASSWTAPGQPQHF. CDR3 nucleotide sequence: TGTGCCAGCAGCTGGACAGCCCCGGGTCAGCCCCAGCATTTT. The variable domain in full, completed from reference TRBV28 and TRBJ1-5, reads DVKVTQSSRYLVKRTGEKVFLECVQDMDHENMFWYRQDPGLGLRLIYFSYDVKMKEKGDIPEGYSVSREKKERFSLILESASTNQTSMYLCASSWTAPGQPQHFGDGTRLSIL.

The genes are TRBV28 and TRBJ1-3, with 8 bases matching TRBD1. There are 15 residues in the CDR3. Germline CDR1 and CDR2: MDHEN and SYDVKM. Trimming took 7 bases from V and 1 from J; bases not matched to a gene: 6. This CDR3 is CASTSGGASGNTIYF. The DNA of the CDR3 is TGTGCCAGCACATCAGGGGGCGCGTCTGGAAACACCATATATTTT. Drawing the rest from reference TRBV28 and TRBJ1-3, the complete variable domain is DVKVTQSSRYLVKRTGEKVFLECVQDMDHENMFWYRQDPGLGLRLIYFSYDVKMKEKGDIPEGYSVSREKKERFSLILESASTNQTSMYLCASTSGGASGNTIYFGEGSWLTVV.

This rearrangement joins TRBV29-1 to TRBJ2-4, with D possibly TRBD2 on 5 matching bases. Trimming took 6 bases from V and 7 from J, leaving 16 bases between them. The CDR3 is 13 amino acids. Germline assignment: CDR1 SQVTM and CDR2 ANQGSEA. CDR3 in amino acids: CSVGGVRNNIQYF. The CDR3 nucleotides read TGCAGCGTCGGAGGAGTAAGGAATAACATTCAGTACTTC.

CDR3 amino acids: CASSQARTSGSYEQYF. Written as DNA, the CDR3 is TGCGCCAGCAGCCAAGCTAGGACTAGCGGAAGCTACGAGCAGTACTTC. The J gene is TRBJ2-7, the V gene TRBV4-3; 10 nucleotides match TRBD2. The CDR3 has 16 residues. V lost 1 base and J lost 3; bases outside the gene matches: 6. CDR1 and CDR2 from the germline V gene are LGHNA and YSLEER.

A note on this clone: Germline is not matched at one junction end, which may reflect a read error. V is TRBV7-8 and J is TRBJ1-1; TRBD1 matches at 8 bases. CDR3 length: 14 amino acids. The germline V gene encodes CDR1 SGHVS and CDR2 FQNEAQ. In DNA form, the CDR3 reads TGTGCCAGCAGCTTAAGACAGGGGAACACTGAAGTTTTCTTT. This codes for CASSLRQGNTEVFF.

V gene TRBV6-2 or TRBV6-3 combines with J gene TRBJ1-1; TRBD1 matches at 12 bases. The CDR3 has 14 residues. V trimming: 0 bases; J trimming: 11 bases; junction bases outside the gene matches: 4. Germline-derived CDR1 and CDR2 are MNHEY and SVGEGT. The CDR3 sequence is CASSYSGTGGRAFF. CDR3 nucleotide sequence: TGTGCCAGCAGTTACTCCGGGACAGGGGGCCGTGCTTTCTTT.